Here is one T cell receptor (beta chain) with its context. Antigen specificity is unknown. These data originate in a study of identical twins. Study findings and constraints: Conclusions were based on cross-sectional statistical analysis, without following the same donors.

The germline gives CDR1 LGHDT, CDR2 YNNKEL (reference sequence). Deletions cut 2 bases from V and 4 bases from J, with 9 bases between. This CDR3 is built from 14 residues. TCRdb redid the calling of the 5' RACE reads with MiXCR, one entry per CDR3 protein. The sample consists of about 890,000 distinct CDR3 sequences, over 9% of them appearing once. These sequences were also reported in another study, on yellow fever vaccine responses in identical twins.

The chain carries TRBV3-1 and TRBJ2-1; perhaps TRBD1 as D (5 bases). Sequenced: PBMCs. The clonotype comes from a woman under 30 in good health. The CDR3 reads CASSQYDRYNEQFF. The CDR3 region has the DNA TGTGCCAGCAGCCAATACGACAGATACAATGAGCAGTTCTTC.